Listed below are T cell receptor beta chains from one sample, sequenced in a study of T cell responses to AZD1222 COVID-19 vaccine. Clones were read by immunoSEQ multiplex PCR, and TCRdb kept only the in-frame ones, dropping some. The table has about 99,000 clones, 85% to 95% seen once. The input for sequencing was peripheral blood, taken on day 0 of AZD1222 vaccination. The receptor source for this set is an adult in good health. The CDR3 runs from the conserved cysteine through the conserved F or W. Size values are once, few and many counts, or a class for expanded clones, and some rows have none.

.,15,TRBV30,CAWSVGAVRSHEQFF
once,14,TRBV7-9,CASSPGISTDTQYF
.,15,TRBV4-1,CASSFQGRDGEKLFF
.,18,TRBV28,CASSYPHNLAGGRNEQFF
.,14,TRBV5-1,CASSQGQLNEKLFF
.,15,TRBV5-5,CASAKLDRLNTEAFF
.,13,TRBV9,CASSLKGGTELVF
.,14,TRBV5-5,CASSLAATNEKLFF
.,15,TRBV7-6,CASSITSAASSEQYF
.,13,TRBV7-3,CASSVRLDTEAFF
.,15,TRBV7-9,CASSLRVVEDNEQFF
.,14,TRBV6-5,CAVKVGGGNQPQHF
.,15,TRBV7-9,CASSPAGTPGETQYF
.,17,TRBV7-8,CASSSFSYRDSLDTQYF
.,13,TRBV30,CAWSGQYNSPLHF
.,14,TRBV3-1/TRBV3-2,CASSHRRGPDTQYF
.,14,TRBV5-1,CASSFGQFNEKLFF
once,16,TRBV19,CASSQQGFPINSPLHF
.,14,TRBV30,CAWSVWGRGDGYTF
.,13,TRBV12-5,CASGLNPYNEQFF
.,13,TRBV29-1,CSVEQGRRETQYF
.,15,TRBV7-2,CASSFAGPGGREAFF
once,17,TRBV4-2,CASSLSGGYLGNQPQHF
.,15,TRBV4-3,CASSQDIETNYEQYF
.,13,TRBV19,CATTTKRNEKLFF
.,16,TRBV5-5,CASSTPDRVKNSPLHF
.,15,TRBV19,CASSLGWPMNTEAFF
.,15,TRBV25-1,CASSDGGRPQETQYF
.,14,TRBV19,CASTPGQENEKLFF
.,11,TRBV27,CASSRGDEQYF
.,14,TRBV9,CASSFADRLEPLHF
once,14,TRBV28,CASSFSDPYQPQHF
.,12,TRBV18,CASSPGNYEQYF
.,15,TRBV7-7,CASSSGPGQGNEQYF
.,18,TRBV7-9,CASRPITGDPLRNTEAFF
.,18,TRBV19,CASSIRAGTGGAMDGYTF
.,14,TRBV19,CASSLRTGNQPQHF
.,15,TRBV30,CACLWGMGREYGYTF
.,14,TRBV11-2,CASSLGTSAGELFF
.,15,TRBV28,CASSSQLAIFDEQFF
.,16,TRBV5-1,CASSLARGGTDEKLFF
once,13,TRBV6-1,CASSEGTLRTQYF
.,13,TRBV18,CASSPRSGEKLFF
.,15,TRBV5-1,CASSYRGTSTDTQYF
.,14,TRBV27,CASSPMTAGNTIYF
once,16,TRBV4-3,CASSQIWGRGSYEQYF
.,12,TRBV18,CASSPDRYGYTF
.,21,TRBV19,CAIFIYLRRQGMSRTGQPQHF
.,17,TRBV15,CATRRGLSGGTYNEQFF
.,13,TRBV12-3/TRBV12-4,CASSFRRGGGYTF
.,13,TRBV29-1,CSVDLTGEYGYTF
.,16,TRBV28,CASSALGRGPTGELFF